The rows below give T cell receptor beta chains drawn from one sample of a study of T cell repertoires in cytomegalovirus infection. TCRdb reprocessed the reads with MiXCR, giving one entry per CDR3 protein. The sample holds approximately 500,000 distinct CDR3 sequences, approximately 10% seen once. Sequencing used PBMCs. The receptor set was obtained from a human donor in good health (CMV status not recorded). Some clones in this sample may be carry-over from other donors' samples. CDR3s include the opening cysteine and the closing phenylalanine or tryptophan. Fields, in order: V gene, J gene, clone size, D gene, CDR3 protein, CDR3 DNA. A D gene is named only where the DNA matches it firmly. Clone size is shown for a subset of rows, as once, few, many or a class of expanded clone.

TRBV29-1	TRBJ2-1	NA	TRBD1	CSVARGLSLGEQFF	TGCAGCGTTGCCAGGGGGCTGAGCTTGGGTGAGCAGTTCTTC
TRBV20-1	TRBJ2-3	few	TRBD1	CSADRGRGDTQYF	TGCAGTGCCGACAGGGGGCGCGGAGATACGCAGTATTTT
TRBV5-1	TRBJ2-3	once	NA	CASSLEAATDTQYF	TGCGCCAGCAGCTTGGAAGCGGCCACAGATACGCAGTATTTT
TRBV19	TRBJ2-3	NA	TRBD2	CASSRLAGVSSTDTQYF	TGTGCCAGTAGTAGACTAGCGGGGGTATCTAGCACAGATACGCAGTATTTT
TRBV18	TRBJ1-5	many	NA	CASSPAGEQPQHF	TGTGCCAGCTCACCCGCAGGGGAACAGCCCCAGCATTTT
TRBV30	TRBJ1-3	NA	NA	CAWPYRGTIYF	TGTGCCTGGCCGTACCGCGGCACCATATATTTT
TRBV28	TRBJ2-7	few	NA	CASSQNTRYEQYF	TGTGCCAGCAGCCAGAATACCCGCTACGAGCAGTACTTC
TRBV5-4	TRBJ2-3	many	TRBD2	CASSLTRGGASTDTQYF	TGTGCCAGCAGCTTAACCCGCGGGGGGGCTAGCACAGATACGCAGTATTTT
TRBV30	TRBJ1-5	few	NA	CAWGPMRDNQPQHF	TGTGCCTGGGGCCCCATGCGGGACAATCAGCCCCAGCATTTT
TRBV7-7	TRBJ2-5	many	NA	CASSLQGQTQYF	TGTGCTAGCAGCTTACAGGGACAGACCCAGTACTTC
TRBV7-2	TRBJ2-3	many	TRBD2	CASSLVSLAGARTDTQYF	TGTGCCAGCAGCTTAGTATCTCTAGCGGGAGCTCGCACAGATACGCAGTATTTT
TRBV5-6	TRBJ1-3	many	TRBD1	CASSAFRTGLGNTIYF	TGTGCCAGCAGTGCATTTCGGACAGGGCTCGGAAACACCATATATTTT
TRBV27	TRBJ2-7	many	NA	CASSLFAGAYEQYF	TGTGCCAGCAGTTTATTTGCAGGGGCATACGAGCAGTACTTC
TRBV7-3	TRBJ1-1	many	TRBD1	CASSPGTGGNTEAFF	TGTGCCAGCAGCCCTGGGACAGGGGGGAACACTGAAGCTTTCTTT
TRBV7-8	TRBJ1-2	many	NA	CASSLGRNPNYGYTF	TGTGCCAGCAGCTTGGGAAGGAACCCTAACTATGGCTACACCTTC
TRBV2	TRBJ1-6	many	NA	CASGEVRGNSPLHF	TGTGCCAGCGGTGAGGTCAGGGGTAATTCACCCCTCCACTTT
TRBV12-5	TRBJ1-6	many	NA	CASGLANRVPYNSPLHF	TGTGCTAGTGGTTTGGCCAACAGGGTCCCATATAATTCACCCCTCCACTTT
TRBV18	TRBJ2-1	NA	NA	CASSPPGWPTYNEQFF	TGTGCCAGCTCACCTCCGGGGTGGCCGACCTACAATGAGCAGTTCTTC
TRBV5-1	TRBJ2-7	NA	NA	CASSFRGRSYEQYF	TGCGCCAGCAGCTTCCGGGGCCGGTCCTACGAGCAGTACTTC
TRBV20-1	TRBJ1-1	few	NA	CSARSGSLNTEAFF	TGCAGTGCTAGATCTGGCAGCTTAAACACTGAAGCTTTCTTT
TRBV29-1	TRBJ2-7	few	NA	CSVAGYYEQYF	TGCAGCGTTGCAGGGTACTACGAGCAGTACTTC
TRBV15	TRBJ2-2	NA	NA	CATSRDWPSMLGENTGELFF	TGTGCCACCAGCAGAGATTGGCCCAGCATGCTGGGAGAGAACACCGGGGAGCTGTTTTTT
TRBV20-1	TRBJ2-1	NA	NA	CSKGPDSYNEQFF	TGCAGCAAAGGGCCAGACTCCTACAATGAGCAGTTCTTC